Presented here are 10 T cell receptor beta chains from one specimen sequenced in a study of Graves' ophthalmopathy and Graves' hyperthyroidism. RNA transcripts served as template for amplifying TCR beta CDR3 sequences. The library came from an HTBI-primed first-round RT-PCR and a second-round multiplex PCR. TCRdb re-analysed the multiplex PCR reads in MiXCR, keeping a single row per CDR3 protein. The sample lists around 400,000 distinct CDR3 sequences; over 20% were seen once. Sequencing was done on a sample of peripheral blood. The receptors originated from a woman between 18 and 30 years old with stable Graves' hyperthyroidism.

The rearrangement joins TRBV11-1 to TRBJ1-2, with D possibly being TRBD1 (5 bases). Trimming removed 1 base at V and 3 bases at J, with 15 bases between. The germline gives CDR1 SGHAT, CDR2 FQDESV (reference sequence). This CDR3 region has 16 residues. CDR3 DNA: TGTGCCAGCAGCTTAGGGACCACAGGTCGCGACTATGGCTACACCTTC. As protein: CASSLGTTGRDYGYTF.

This clonotype was detected many times. V is TRBV30 and J is TRBJ2-7, with 9 positions matching TRBD1. Looked up from germline, CDR1 is GTSNPN and CDR2 is SVGIG (reference sequence). Trimming cost V 1 base and J 4 bases; bases outside gene matches: 5. The CDR3 is made up of 14 amino acids. CDR3 in DNA: TGTGCCTGGAGTGAAGACAGGGGGTTATACGAGCAGTACTTC. Encoded protein: CAWSEDRGLYEQYF.

The chain joins TRBV28 to TRBJ2-7, with D possibly being TRBD2 (6 bases). Between the trimmed V and J ends, which lost 3 bases and 2 bases, there was a span of 14 bases. This CDR3 is 15 amino acids long. Germline V lookup: CDR1 MDHEN, CDR2 SYDVKM. The CDR3 coding sequence is TGTGCCAGCAGTTTGGGGGGAGGCGGAACCTACGAGCAGTACTTC. Amino acids: CASSLGGGGTYEQYF. Complete variable domain (other parts from reference TRBV28 and TRBJ2-7): DVKVTQSSRYLVKRTGEKVFLECVQDMDHENMFWYRQDPGLGLRLIYFSYDVKMKEKGDIPEGYSVSREKKERFSLILESASTNQTSMYLCASSLGGGGTYEQYFGPGTRLTVT.

The V and J genes are TRBV28 and TRBJ1-4; tentatively, D is TRBD1 (5 bases). In germline, CDR1 is MDHEN, CDR2 SYDVKM. The CDR3 sequence is 13 residues long. The V gene lost 3 bases and the J gene lost 8 bases, with 10 bases spanning the gap. The CDR3 bases are TGTGCCAGCAGTTTCGGGGGGGACGAAAAACTGTTTTTT. Its protein product is CASSFGGDEKLFF.

This clonotype was counted at least ten times. The chain couples TRBV29-1 to TRBJ1-1; the D is unclear. With 1 base removed from V and 0 bases from J, the gap between germline ends came to 18 bases. CDR3 size: 17 residues. The V gene's germline CDR1 is SQVTM and CDR2 ANQGSEA. As DNA, the CDR3 is TGCAGCGTTGAAGTGGTCTGGTTCCGCGGGGTGAACACTGAAGCTTTCTTT. It translates to CSVEVVWFRGVNTEAFF.

The chain uses TRBV12-3 or TRBV12-4 and TRBJ2-5; D remains unclear. The ends were cut back, 4 bases at V and 2 bases at J, with 11 bases in the middle. This CDR3 has 14 residues. The CDR3 DNA is TGTGCCAGCAGTTCCCTGGGCAGTCAAGAGACCCAGTACTTC. Encoded protein: CASSSLGSQETQYF.

This clonotype occurred many times. This chain uses TRBV5-1 with TRBJ1-1; 7 bases are shared with TRBD1. This CDR3 is 13 amino acids long. J lost 5 bases, V lost 4 bases, and 5 bases had no gene match. CDR1 SGHRS and CDR2 YFSETQ come from the germline V gene. Written as DNA, the CDR3 is TGCGCCAGCAGCCCACAGGGGAGGACTGAAGCTTTCTTT. Amino acid sequence: CASSPQGRTEAFF.

The V call is TRBV18, the J call TRBJ2-7; D is undetermined. Trimming removed 0 bases from V and 2 bases from J, with 8 bases in between. Germline V gene lookup returns CDR1 KGHSH and CDR2 LQKENI. The CDR3 extends over 14 amino acids. The CDR3 coding sequence is TGTGCCAGCTCACCACCGAGTCAGGCCTACGAGCAGTACTTC. Its protein is CASSPPSQAYEQYF.

This clonotype was detected ten times or more. This chain links TRBV7-2 with TRBJ2-7; 7 bases are shared with TRBD2. This CDR3 region has 13 residues. The ends lost 5 bases at V and 6 bases at J; junction bases unmatched: 7. Looked up from germline, CDR1 is SGHTA and CDR2 is FQGNSA. The DNA of the CDR3 is TGTGCCAGCAGCCGGGACTATCCCAGCGAGCAGTACTTC. Translated, it gives CASSRDYPSEQYF.

This clonotype was seen at least ten times. V gene TRBV4-3 combines with J gene TRBJ2-7, with 9 bases aligning to TRBD2. The CDR3 totals 15 residues. CDR1 is LGHNA and CDR2 is YSLEER in the germline V gene. The ends lost 1 base at V and 6 bases at J; junction bases unmatched: 7. The chain's CDR3 is CASSQVSGRVAEQYF. CDR3 nucleotide sequence: TGCGCCAGCAGCCAAGTTAGCGGGAGAGTAGCCGAGCAGTACTTC.